The 16 T cell receptor beta chains presented below share a single source sample, sequenced in a study of spatial heterogeneity in lung cancer. Study-wide findings and caveats: Expanded alpha and beta TCR counts within tumors tracked tumor mutation counts.

Which antigens these TCRs recognize remains unknown. Described time point: sample taken at primary tumor resection. One entry per CDR3 protein, called by TCRdb with MiXCR from the 5' RACE reads. The data hold 9,500 or so distinct CDR3 sequences, with approximately 14% observed a single time. The starting material was lung tumor tissue, obtained at surgery. The receptors derive from a male donor with early-stage non-small cell lung cancer.

This clonotype was observed at least ten times. This beta chain lies outside the target of a library built for alpha chains; its clone size means little. V and J are TRBV3-1 and TRBJ2-6; D gene unclear. The V gene lost 4 bases and the J gene lost 0 bases, with 7 bases spanning the gap. The V gene's germline CDR1 is LGHDT and CDR2 YNNKEL (reference sequence). The CDR3 contains 15 residues. The CDR3 DNA reads as TGTGCCAGCAGCCCCGAAATCTCTGGGGCCAACGTCCTGACTTTC. Amino acid sequence: CASSPEISGANVLTF.

This clonotype was seen at least ten times. This beta chain lies outside the target of a library built for alpha chains; its clone size means little. V is TRBV27 and J is TRBJ2-4; no clear D gene. CDR1 is MNHEY and CDR2 is SMNVEV in the germline V gene (reference sequence). Between the trimmed V and J ends, which lost 2 bases and 8 bases, there was a span of 10 bases. The CDR3 runs 13 residues. The CDR3 protein is CASSLGPWDIQYF. Written as DNA, the CDR3 is TGTGCCAGCAGTTTAGGTCCATGGGACATTCAGTACTTC.

In regard to this clonotype: This beta chain is an off-target read within a library intended for alpha chains, so its frequency means little. The chain uses TRBV6-1 and TRBJ1-1, with TRBD1 as a possible D gene (5 bases). The CDR3 runs to 16 residues. Trimming removed 4 bases at V and 3 bases at J, with 18 bases between. Germline loops: CDR1 MNHNS, CDR2 SASEGT. CDR3 sequence: CASSASAGTRDTEAFF. As DNA, the CDR3 is TGTGCCAGCAGTGCCTCTGCGGGGACCCGGGACACTGAAGCTTTCTTT.

Sample share makes this clonotype medium-sized. The library was prepared for alpha chains; this beta chain is a stray read, so its frequency means little. The DNA of the CDR3 is TGTGCCAGCACTAACAGACAGGGGAGCAATCAGCCCCAGCATTTT. Translating it yields CASTNRQGSNQPQHF. This chain joins TRBV6-6 and TRBJ1-5; 8 bases align to TRBD1. The CDR3 length is 15 residues. The V gene end was trimmed by 7 bases and the J gene end by 1 base; junction bases not matched to a gene: 6. The V gene's germline CDR1 is MNHNY and CDR2 SVGAGI (reference sequence).

This clonotype showed up many times. For a library built for alpha chains, this beta chain is a stray read; little rests on its size. V gene TRBV12-3 or TRBV12-4 combines with J gene TRBJ2-7; 9 bases line up with TRBD1. This CDR3 has 14 amino acids. V gave up 4 bases and J gave up 4 bases; unmatched junction bases: 5. Here the CDR3 DNA reads TGTGCCAGCAGTTCGACCGGGACAGGGTACGAGCAGTACTTC. This gives the protein CASSSTGTGYEQYF.

Judged by abundance, this clonotype is medium-sized. Found in a library prepared for alpha chains, this beta chain is an off-target read, and its abundance has little meaning. This chain links TRBV29-1 with TRBJ2-7; D call uncertain. CDR1 is SQVTM and CDR2 is ANQGSEA in the germline V gene. The length of the CDR3 is 14 residues. Trimming stripped 6 bases from V and 5 bases from J, with 20 bases between. CDR3 residues: CSVAIDTVGNEQYF. In DNA, the CDR3 is TGCAGCGTGGCAATTGACACGGTTGGGAACGAGCAGTACTTC.

This clonotype was counted a few times. This beta chain was picked up by a library intended for alpha chains and is off target, so its count carries little meaning. The chain has TRBV7-9 and TRBJ2-7; D remains ambiguous. This CDR3 comprises 12 residues. CDR1 is SEHNR and CDR2 is FQNEAQ in the germline V gene (reference sequence). V was pared by 2 bases and J by 3 bases, with 5 bases between. The CDR3 spells CASSLQVYEQYF. The DNA of the CDR3 is TGTGCCAGCAGCTTACAAGTCTACGAGCAGTACTTC.

This clonotype was counted at least ten times. A library made for alpha chains picked up this beta chain off target, so its size means little. This chain joins TRBV2 and TRBJ2-5; 12 positions match TRBD2. This CDR3 spans 15 amino acids. Germline V gene data show CDR1 as SNHLY and CDR2 as FYNNEI. Trimming cost V 4 bases and J 2 bases; bases outside gene matches: 2. In nucleotides, the CDR3 is TGTGCCAGCAGTGGACTAGCGGGAGCTCAAGAGACCCAGTACTTC. This encodes CASSGLAGAQETQYF.

With respect to this clonotype: Little can be read into the size of this beta chain, an off-target read in a library designed for alpha chains. The gene calls are TRBV7-6 and TRBJ2-7; TRBD2 is a possible D gene (6 bases). Per the germline V gene, CDR1 is SGHVS and CDR2 is FNYEAQ. V was cut by 1 base and J by 5 bases, with 9 bases left in between. This CDR3 comprises 13 residues. As DNA, the CDR3 is TGTGCCAGCAGCTTAGTTGGAGGGCACGAGCAGTACTTC. This encodes CASSLVGGHEQYF.

This clonotype was observed many times. Within a library made for alpha chains, this beta chain is off target, and its count is uninformative. The chain uses TRBV5-1 and TRBJ1-4, with D maybe TRBD1 (5 bases). This CDR3 region has 15 residues. Germline-derived CDR1 and CDR2 are SGHRS and YFSETQ. The germline V and J ends were trimmed by 3 bases and 0 bases, with 9 bases remaining between them. CDR3 bases: TGCGCCAGCAGCTGGGACGTAACAACTAATGAAAAACTGTTTTTT. Residues: CASSWDVTTNEKLFF.

This clonotype was seen many times. Found in a library prepared for alpha chains, this beta chain is an off-target read, and its abundance has little meaning. The J gene is TRBJ2-3, the V gene TRBV10-3, with 10 bases identical to TRBD2. CDR3 length: 15 residues. V shed 4 bases, J shed 2 bases, and the junction held 3 bases outside the gene matches. The germline CDR1 and CDR2 sequences are ENHRY and SYGVKD. CDR3 in amino acids: CAISGTSGVTDTQYF. The CDR3 coding sequence is TGTGCCATCAGTGGGACTAGCGGTGTCACAGATACGCAGTATTTT.

Ten or more counts support this clonotype. This beta chain appears as a stray read in a library generated for alpha chains; its size is not informative. The chain couples TRBV6-1 to TRBJ2-2, with 11 bases fitting TRBD2. Trimming at V came to 2 bases and at J to 7 bases, leaving 6 bases not matched to a gene. CDR1 is MNHNS and CDR2 is SASEGT in the germline V gene. The CDR3 length is 16 residues. The CDR3 nucleotides read TGTGCCAGCAGTGAATTCACTAGCGGGAGTTACGGGGAGCTGTTTTTT. Translation gives CASSEFTSGSYGELFF.

This clonotype is medium-sized in the sample. The library was prepared for alpha chains; this beta chain is a stray read, so its frequency means little. The chain carries TRBV24-1 and TRBJ2-3; TRBD2 might be the D (6 bases). The germline gives CDR1 KGHDR, CDR2 SFDVKD. The CDR3 is 16 amino acids. V was trimmed by 0 bases and J by 0 bases, leaving 9 bases between them. CDR3 in amino acids: CATSDLRGTSTDTQYF. The CDR3 DNA reads TGTGCCACCAGTGATTTGCGGGGGACGAGCACAGATACGCAGTATTTT.

This clonotype was recorded many times. The size of this beta chain means little, since it is a stray read in a library made for alpha chains. This rearrangement joins TRBV7-9 to TRBJ2-5, with D possibly called TRBD1 or TRBD2 (5 bases each). Between the trimmed V and J ends, which lost 7 bases and 3 bases, there was a span of 15 bases. CDR1 and CDR2 (germline): SEHNR, FQNEAQ (reference sequence). CDR3 length: 14 amino acids. Written as DNA, the CDR3 is TGTGCCAGCACTGGTTGGGGACGGGAAGAGACCCAGTACTTC. Residues: CASTGWGREETQYF.

Note on this clonotype: With the library built for alpha chains, this beta chain is off target and its frequency is not meaningful. The chain has TRBV14 and TRBJ1-5; D unclear. The V gene lost 11 bases and the J gene lost 9 bases, with 17 bases spanning the gap. The CDR3 has 12 amino acids. Germline loops: CDR1 SGHDN, CDR2 FVKESK. The CDR3 DNA follows: TGTGCCGCCGACCCCGGCTTATGGCCCCAGCATTTT. Protein sequence: CAADPGLWPQHF. The complete variable domain, with remaining parts taken from reference TRBV14 and TRBJ1-5, reads EAGVTQFPSHSVIEKGQTVTLRCDPISGHDNLYWYRRVMGKEIKFLLHFVKESKQDESGMPNNRFLAERTGGTYSTLKVQPAELEDSGVYFCAADPGLWPQHFGDGTRLSIL.

This clonotype was counted ten times or more. A read error may produce the germline difference seen at one junction end. In a library made to pick up alpha chains, this beta chain is a stray read with a size that means little. The V gene is TRBV7-9, the J gene TRBJ2-5; 7 bases are a match to TRBD1. Looked up from germline, CDR1 is SEHNR and CDR2 is FQNEAQ (reference sequence). The CDR3 length is 12 residues. The CDR3 DNA is TGTGCCAGCAGGACAGGGCAAGGGACCCAGTACTTC. Encoded protein: CASRTGQGTQYF.